The clone carrying this T cell receptor beta chain appeared a few times. The data were produced by immunoSEQ multiplex PCR, yet TCRdb's version contains in-frame clones alone and is incomplete. The top ten clones hold less than 0.8% of a sample with fewer than 95,000 clones, about nine tenths of them seen once. This record belongs to a study of blood T cell repertoires in COVID-19. The CDR3 is 15 residues long. V shed 0 bases and J shed 4 bases, with 10 bases lying between them. Germline assignment: CDR1 SGHRS and CDR2 YFSETQ. This sequence joins TRBV5-1 and TRBJ2-2; maybe TRBD2 (5 bases). The specimen was peripheral blood. This sequence was found in a woman over 75 with acute or convalescent COVID-19. CDR3 DNA: TGCGCCAGCAGCTTGGCACGGGGTTCCACCGGGGAGCTGTTTTTT. Its translation: CASSLARGSTGELFF.